Each of the 13 T cell receptor beta chains below was sequenced from the same sample in a study of blood T cell repertoires in COVID-19. Sequenced by immunoSEQ multiplex PCR; TCRdb stores in-frame clones only, minus some. Of approximately 90,000 clones detected, 81% appear once; the ten largest clones hold about 4.2%. Sequencing was performed on peripheral blood. These TCRs come from a man in his 60s with acute or convalescent COVID-19.

The V call is TRBV9, the J call TRBJ2-5; the D gene is possibly TRBD1 (5 bases). The CDR3 extends over 17 amino acids. V was cut by 0 bases and J by 4 bases, with 19 bases left in between. From germline, CDR1 is SGDLS and CDR2 YYNGEE. CDR3 sequence reads: CASSVESGAGLGETQYF. The CDR3 DNA follows: TGTGCCAGCAGCGTAGAATCTGGGGCAGGGCTCGGAGAGACCCAGTACTTC. The full variable domain, in which reference TRBV9 and TRBJ2-5 provide the parts outside the CDR3, is DSGVTQTPKHLITATGQRVTLRCSPRSGDLSVYWYQQSLDQGLQFLIQYYNGEERAKGNILERFSAQQFPDLHSELNLSSLELGDSALYFCASSVESGAGLGETQYFGPGTRLLVL.

The V gene is TRBV4-1, the J gene TRBJ2-5, with 8 positions matching TRBD1. Germline loops: CDR1 MGHRA, CDR2 YSYEKL. The CDR3 is made up of 15 amino acids. The J segment lost 5 bases and the V segment lost 4 bases, leaving 9 bases of the junction unmatched. CDR3 sequence reads: CASSLDRDLGETQYF. The CDR3 nucleotides read TGCGCCAGCAGCCTGGACAGGGATCTTGGGGAGACCCAGTACTTC.

V is TRBV10-3 and J is TRBJ1-2; TRBD1 is a possible D gene (6 bases). With 3 bases removed from V and 7 bases from J, the gap between germline ends came to 15 bases. The CDR3 has 14 residues. Germline values: CDR1 ENHRY, CDR2 SYGVKD. This CDR3 reads CAISEGQPSRGYTF. The CDR3 nucleotides are TGTGCCATCAGTGAAGGACAGCCGTCTCGTGGCTACACCTTC.

The chain combines TRBV7-2 with TRBJ2-1, with 8 bases matching TRBD2. Germline values: CDR1 SGHTA, CDR2 FQGNSA. The CDR3 loop spans 17 amino acids. V dropped 3 bases and J dropped 7; count of bases not matched to a gene: 14. CDR3 DNA sequence: TGTGCCAGCAGCTTGTACTCACTAGCGGTACCAAATAATGAGCAGTTCTTC. Translation gives CASSLYSLAVPNNEQFF.

This rearrangement joins TRBV28 to TRBJ2-5; D unclear. The CDR3 is 16 amino acids. Per the germline V gene, CDR1 is MDHEN and CDR2 is SYDVKM. With 9 bases removed from V and 7 bases from J, the gap between germline ends came to 27 bases. CDR3 sequence (DNA): TGTGCCAGGAGTCCATACGAGCTCCCTTATCGCGGGACCCAGTACTTC. As protein: CARSPYELPYRGTQYF.

The chain links TRBV3-1 (or the pseudogene TRBV3-2) to TRBJ2-2, with D hard to call. In germline, CDR1 is LGHDT, CDR2 YNNKEL (reference sequence). The CDR3 totals 16 residues. V was trimmed by 4 bases and J by 6 bases, leaving 18 bases between them. The CDR3 coding sequence is TGTGCCAGCAGCCGAGCTACTGCTGTCTCGGCCGGGGAGCTGTTTTTT. This translates into CASSRATAVSAGELFF.

The V gene is TRBV29-1, the J gene TRBJ2-3; 12 nucleotides agree with TRBD2. V shed 7 bases and J 2 bases; nucleotides not matched to a gene: 4. This CDR3 has 14 residues. CDR1 is SQVTM, CDR2 ANQGSEA, per germline. Here the CDR3 DNA reads TGCAGCGAGACTAGCGGGGGCCTCACAGATACGCAGTATTTT. Translation gives CSETSGGLTDTQYF.

The chain has TRBV7-2 and TRBJ2-5, with D possibly matching TRBD2 (7 bases). The CDR3 is made up of 15 amino acids. The germline gives CDR1 SGHTA, CDR2 FQGNSA. Trimming cost V 2 bases and J 0 bases, with 10 bases left between them. CDR3 region: CASSLRRGHQETQYF. CDR3 nucleotide sequence: TGTGCCAGCAGCTTAAGGCGGGGGCACCAAGAGACCCAGTACTTC. The full variable domain, with the rest looked up from reference TRBV7-2 and TRBJ2-5, is GAGVSQSPSNKVTEKGKDVELRCDPISGHTALYWYRQSLGQGLEFLIYFQGNSAPDKSGLPSDRFSAERTGGSVSTLTIQRTQQEDSAVYLCASSLRRGHQETQYFGPGTRLLVL.

The chain is built from TRBV5-1 and TRBJ1-2, with D tentatively TRBD1 (5 bases). CDR3 length: 14 residues. The germline V and J ends were trimmed by 7 bases and 3 bases, with 16 bases remaining between them. The germline gives CDR1 SGHRS, CDR2 YFSETQ. The DNA of the CDR3 is TGCGCCAGCCGCCGTCAGGGCTTGGACTATGGCTACACCTTC. Its protein product is CASRRQGLDYGYTF.

The DNA of the CDR3 is TGTGCCAGCTCACCAGGGGCAGGCCCTGCCTACGAGCAGTACTTC. As protein: CASSPGAGPAYEQYF. The rearrangement joins TRBV18 to TRBJ2-7; a possible D gene is TRBD1 (5 bases). Deletions cut 2 bases from V and 2 bases from J, with 13 bases between. The CDR3 length is 15 residues. Germline CDR1 reads KGHSH; CDR2 reads LQKENI.

This chain links TRBV30 with TRBJ2-7; the match to TRBD1 covers 11 bases. From germline, CDR1 is GTSNPN and CDR2 SVGIG (reference sequence). V lost 8 bases to trimming and J lost 4 bases; unmatched junction nucleotides: 4. The CDR3 contains 12 residues. CDR3 sequence (DNA): TGTGCCGCGGACAGGGGGCTTTACGAGCAGTACTTC. Its translation: CAADRGLYEQYF.

The chain links TRBV4-3 to TRBJ1-1, with 10 bases identical to TRBD1. The V gene end was trimmed by 1 base and the J gene end by 2 bases; junction bases not matched to a gene: 7. The CDR3 extends over 17 amino acids. Germline values: CDR1 LGHNA, CDR2 YSLEER. CDR3 sequence (DNA): TGCGCCAGCAGCCAAGTAATGACAGGGGGCTCCAACACTGAAGCTTTCTTT. The encoded protein is CASSQVMTGGSNTEAFF.

The V gene is TRBV7-8, the J gene TRBJ2-7; D is possibly TRBD2 (6 bases). The CDR3 covers 14 residues. The V end lost 6 bases, the J end lost 0 bases, and 12 bases lay between the germline ends. The V gene's germline CDR1 is SGHVS and CDR2 FQNEAQ. CDR3 protein: CASRNSGSSYEQYF. CDR3 nucleotides: TGTGCCAGCAGGAATAGCGGTAGCTCCTACGAGCAGTACTTC.